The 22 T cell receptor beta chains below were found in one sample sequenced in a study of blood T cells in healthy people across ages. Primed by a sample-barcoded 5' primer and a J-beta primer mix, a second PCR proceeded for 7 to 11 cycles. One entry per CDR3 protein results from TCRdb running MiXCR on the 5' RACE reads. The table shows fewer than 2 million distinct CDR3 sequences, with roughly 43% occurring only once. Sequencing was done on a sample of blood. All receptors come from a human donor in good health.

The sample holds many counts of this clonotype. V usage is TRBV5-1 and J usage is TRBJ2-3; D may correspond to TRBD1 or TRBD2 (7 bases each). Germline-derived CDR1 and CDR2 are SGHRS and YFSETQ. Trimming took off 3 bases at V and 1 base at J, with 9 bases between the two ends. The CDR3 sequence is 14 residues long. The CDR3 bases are TGCGCCAGCAGCTCAGGGGGGGGCACAGATACGCAGTATTTT. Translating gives CASSSGGGTDTQYF. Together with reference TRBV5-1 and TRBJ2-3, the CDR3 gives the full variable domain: KAGVTQTPRYLIKTRGQQVTLSCSPISGHRSVSWYQQTPGQGLQFLFEYFSETQRNKGNFPGRFSGRQFSNSRSEMNVSTLELGDSALYLCASSSGGGTDTQYFGPGTRLTVL.

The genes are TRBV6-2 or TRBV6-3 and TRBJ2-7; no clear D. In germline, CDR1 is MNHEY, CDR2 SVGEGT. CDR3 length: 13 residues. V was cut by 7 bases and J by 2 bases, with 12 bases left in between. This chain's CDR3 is CASNPAVTYEQYF. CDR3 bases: TGTGCCAGCAACCCAGCAGTAACCTACGAGCAGTACTTC.

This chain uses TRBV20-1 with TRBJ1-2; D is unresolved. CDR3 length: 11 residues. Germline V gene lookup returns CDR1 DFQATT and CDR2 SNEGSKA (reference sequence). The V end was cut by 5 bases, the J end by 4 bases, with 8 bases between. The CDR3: CSAGNSYGYTF. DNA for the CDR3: TGCAGTGCTGGGAACTCCTATGGCTACACCTTC.

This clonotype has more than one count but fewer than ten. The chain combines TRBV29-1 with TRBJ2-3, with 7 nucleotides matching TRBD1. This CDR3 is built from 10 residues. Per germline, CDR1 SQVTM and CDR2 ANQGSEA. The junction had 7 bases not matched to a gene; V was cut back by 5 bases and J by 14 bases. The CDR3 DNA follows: TGCAGCGTTTCTTTAGGGGGCTCGTATTTT. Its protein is CSVSLGGSYF.

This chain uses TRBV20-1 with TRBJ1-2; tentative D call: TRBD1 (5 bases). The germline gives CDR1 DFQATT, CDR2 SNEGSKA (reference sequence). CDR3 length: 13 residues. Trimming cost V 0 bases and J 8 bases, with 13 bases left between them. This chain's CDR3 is CSARDTRGEGYTF. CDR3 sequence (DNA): TGCAGTGCTAGAGATACGAGGGGTGAAGGCTACACCTTC.

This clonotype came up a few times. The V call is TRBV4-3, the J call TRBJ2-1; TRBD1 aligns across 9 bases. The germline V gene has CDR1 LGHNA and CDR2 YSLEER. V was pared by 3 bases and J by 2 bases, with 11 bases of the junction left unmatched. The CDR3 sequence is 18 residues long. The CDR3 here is CASSHLPGQGRTYNEQFF. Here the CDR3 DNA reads TGCGCCAGCAGCCACCTCCCAGGACAGGGGAGGACCTACAATGAGCAGTTCTTC.

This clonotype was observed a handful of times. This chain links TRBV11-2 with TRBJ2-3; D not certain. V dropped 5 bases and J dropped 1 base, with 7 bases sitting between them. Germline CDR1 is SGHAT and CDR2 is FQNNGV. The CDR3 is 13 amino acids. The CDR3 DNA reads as TGTGCCAGCAGCGTGTCCCGCACAGATACGCAGTATTTT. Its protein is CASSVSRTDTQYF.

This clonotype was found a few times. CDR3 coding DNA: TGTGCCAGCAGCTTGGGTAGCGGGCTACAAGAGACCCAGTACTTC. Translating gives CASSLGSGLQETQYF. The rearrangement joins TRBV27 to TRBJ2-5; TRBD2 agrees at 7 bases. With V trimmed by 6 bases and J by 2 bases, 9 bases remained unmatched. This CDR3 region has 15 residues. Germline V gene sequence: CDR1 MNHEY, CDR2 SMNVEV (reference sequence).

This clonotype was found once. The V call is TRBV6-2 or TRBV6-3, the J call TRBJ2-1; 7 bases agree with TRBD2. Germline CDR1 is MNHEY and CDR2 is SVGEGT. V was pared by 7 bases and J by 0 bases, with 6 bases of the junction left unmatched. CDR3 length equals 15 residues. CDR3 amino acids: CASKTSVSSYNEQFF. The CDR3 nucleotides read TGTGCCAGCAAAACTAGCGTTAGCTCCTACAATGAGCAGTTCTTC.

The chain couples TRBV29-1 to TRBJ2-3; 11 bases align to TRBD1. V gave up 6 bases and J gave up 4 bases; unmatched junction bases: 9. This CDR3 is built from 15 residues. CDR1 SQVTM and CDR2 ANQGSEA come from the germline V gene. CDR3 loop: CSVNGQGANSDTQYF. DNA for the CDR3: TGCAGCGTGAACGGACAGGGGGCGAACTCAGATACGCAGTATTTT.

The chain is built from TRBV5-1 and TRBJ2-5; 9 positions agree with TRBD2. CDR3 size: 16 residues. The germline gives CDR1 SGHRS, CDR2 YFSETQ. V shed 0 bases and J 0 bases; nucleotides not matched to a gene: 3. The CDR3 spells CASSLVAGDNQETQYF. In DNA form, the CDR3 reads TGCGCCAGCAGCTTGGTAGCGGGGGATAACCAAGAGACCCAGTACTTC.

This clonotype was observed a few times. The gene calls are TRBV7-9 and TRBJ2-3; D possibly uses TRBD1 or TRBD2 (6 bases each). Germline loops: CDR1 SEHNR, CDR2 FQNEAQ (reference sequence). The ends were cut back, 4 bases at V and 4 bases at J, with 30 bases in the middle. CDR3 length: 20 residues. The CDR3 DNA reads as TGTGCCAGCAGCTCGCGGACAGCCCCACTACGACTGGGGGGACCAGATACGCAGTATTTT. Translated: CASSSRTAPLRLGGPDTQYF.

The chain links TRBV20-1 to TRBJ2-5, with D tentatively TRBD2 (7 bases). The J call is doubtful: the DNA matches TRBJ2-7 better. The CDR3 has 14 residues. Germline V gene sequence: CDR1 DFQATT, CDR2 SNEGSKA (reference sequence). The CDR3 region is CSASGGPPGFEQYF. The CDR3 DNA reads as TGCAGTGCTAGCGGGGGGCCCCCGGGCTTCGAGCAGTACTTC.

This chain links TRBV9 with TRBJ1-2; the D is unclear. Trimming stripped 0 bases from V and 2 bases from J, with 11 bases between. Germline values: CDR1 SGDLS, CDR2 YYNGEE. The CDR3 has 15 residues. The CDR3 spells CASSVVGDPNYGYTF. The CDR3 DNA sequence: TGTGCCAGCAGCGTAGTTGGAGACCCAAACTATGGCTACACCTTC.

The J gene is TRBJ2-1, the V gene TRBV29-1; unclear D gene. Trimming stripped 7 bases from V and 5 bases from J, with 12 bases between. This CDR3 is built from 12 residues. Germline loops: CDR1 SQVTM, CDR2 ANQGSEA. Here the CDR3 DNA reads TGCAGCGGTGAGCCACCGAACAATGAGCAGTTCTTC. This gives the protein CSGEPPNNEQFF.

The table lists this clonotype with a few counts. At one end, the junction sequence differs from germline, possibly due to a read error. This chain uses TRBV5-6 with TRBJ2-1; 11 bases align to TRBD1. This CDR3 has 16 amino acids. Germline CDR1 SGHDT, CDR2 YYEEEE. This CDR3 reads CASSYGTGGSYNEQFF. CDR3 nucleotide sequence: TGTGCCAGTAGCTACGGGACAGGGGGCTCCTACAATGAGCAGTTCTTC. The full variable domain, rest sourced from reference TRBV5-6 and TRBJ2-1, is DAGVTQSPTHLIKTRGQQVTLRCSPKSGHDTVSWYQQALGQGPQFIFQYYEEEERQRGNFPDRFSGHQFPNYSSELNVNALLLGDSALYLCASSYGTGGSYNEQFFGPGTRLTVL.

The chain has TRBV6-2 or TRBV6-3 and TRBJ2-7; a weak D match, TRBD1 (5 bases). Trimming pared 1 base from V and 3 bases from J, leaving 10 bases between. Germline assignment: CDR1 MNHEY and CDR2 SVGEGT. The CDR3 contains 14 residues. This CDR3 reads CASSYFGAIYEQYF. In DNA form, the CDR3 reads TGTGCCAGCAGTTACTTTGGGGCGATCTACGAGCAGTACTTC.

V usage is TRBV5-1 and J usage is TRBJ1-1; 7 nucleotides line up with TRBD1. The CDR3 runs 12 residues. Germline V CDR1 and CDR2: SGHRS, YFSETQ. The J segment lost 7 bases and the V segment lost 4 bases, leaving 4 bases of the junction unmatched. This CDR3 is CASSPGQNEAFF. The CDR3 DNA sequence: TGCGCCAGCAGCCCGGGACAGAATGAAGCTTTCTTT.

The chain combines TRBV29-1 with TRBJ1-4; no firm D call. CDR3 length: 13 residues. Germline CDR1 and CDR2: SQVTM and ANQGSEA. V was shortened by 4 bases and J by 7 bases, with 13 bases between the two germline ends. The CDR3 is CSVVSFPGEKLFF. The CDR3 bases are TGCAGCGTTGTTTCCTTCCCGGGTGAAAAACTGTTTTTT.

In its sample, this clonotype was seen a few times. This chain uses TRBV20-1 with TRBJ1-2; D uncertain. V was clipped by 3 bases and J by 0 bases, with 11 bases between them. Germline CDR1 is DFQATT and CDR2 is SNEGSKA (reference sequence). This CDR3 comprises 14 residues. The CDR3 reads CSASQSPPNYGYTF. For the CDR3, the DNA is TGCAGTGCTAGTCAGTCTCCACCTAACTATGGCTACACCTTC.

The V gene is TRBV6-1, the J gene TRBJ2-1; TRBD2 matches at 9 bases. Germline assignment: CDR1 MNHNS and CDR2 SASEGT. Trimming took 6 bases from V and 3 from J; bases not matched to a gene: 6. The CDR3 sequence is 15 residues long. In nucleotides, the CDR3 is TGTGCCAGCAGAAGTAGCGGGGGCAACTACAATGAGCAGTTCTTC. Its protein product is CASRSSGGNYNEQFF.

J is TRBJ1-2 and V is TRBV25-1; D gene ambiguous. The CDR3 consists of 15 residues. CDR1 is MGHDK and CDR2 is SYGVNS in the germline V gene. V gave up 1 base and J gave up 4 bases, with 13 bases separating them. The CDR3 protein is CASSESRQRPYGYTF. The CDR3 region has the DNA TGTGCCAGCAGTGAATCGCGGCAGAGACCCTATGGCTACACCTTC.